This T cell receptor (beta chain) was observed in a study of T cells in Graves' hyperthyroidism and ophthalmopathy. This clonotype was detected ten times or more. The antigen is not known. Amplification of TCR beta CDR3 regions used RNA as the template. The HTBI primer set drove a first-round RT-PCR of the TCR CDR3. TCRdb fed the multiplex PCR reads into MiXCR, producing one record per CDR3 protein. The sample lists approximately 410,000 distinct CDR3 sequences, roughly an eighth occurring once. Notes on the study in general: A 13 V-J model separated ophthalmopathy from stable hyperthyroidism.

An absence of ophthalmopathy progression within 18 months meant stable Graves' hyperthyroidism. With 4 bases removed from V and 9 bases from J, the gap between germline ends came to 11 bases. Germline lookup yields CDR1 SNHLY and CDR2 FYNNEI. CDR3 length equals 12 residues. Sequenced material: blood. The receptor comes from a woman aged 18-29 years with Graves' hyperthyroidism. The chain couples TRBV2 to TRBJ2-3; D ambiguous. The CDR3 DNA reads TGTGCCAGCAGTGTAGGAGTTGAGACGCAGTATTTT. Amino acid sequence: CASSVGVETQYF.